These T cell receptor beta chains were read from a single sample in a study of regulatory T cells in long-lasting Graves disease. TCRdb recomputed calls from the multiplex PCR reads with MiXCR, one row per CDR3 protein. Among a few hundred thousand distinct CDR3 sequences listed, around 15% were seen once. These data also featured in a second study, about T cells in Graves' hyperthyroidism and ophthalmopathy.

The sample was peripheral blood mononuclear cells (PBMCs), taken at new diagnosis, from a patient treated with antithyroid drugs. These receptors were collected from a woman between 45 and 65 years old with Graves disease. The CDR3 runs from the conserved cysteine through the conserved F or W. Each record gives: J gene, D gene, V gene, CDR3 length, clone size, CDR3 DNA, CDR3 protein. D genes are given only for firm matches. Clone size appears in some rows only: once, few, many, or a class for an expanded clone.

J: TRBJ2-2
D: -
V: TRBV18
length: 18
size: few
DNA: TGTGCCAGCTCACCACGCGTCAGGCAAAAACCGGGCACCGGGGAGCTGTTTTTT
CDR3: CASSPRVRQKPGTGELFF

J: TRBJ1-1
D: -
V: TRBV19
length: 11
size: few
DNA: TGTGCCAGTAGCCAGGGAATTGAAGCTTTCTTT
CDR3: CASSQGIEAFF

J: TRBJ1-4
D: TRBD1
V: TRBV30
length: 14
size: -
DNA: TGTGCCTGGAGTGTACAGGGGGGTTTCGAAAAACTGTTTTTT
CDR3: CAWSVQGGFEKLFF

J: TRBJ2-7
D: -
V: TRBV27
length: 15
size: many
DNA: TGTGCCAGCAGTTTGGCCACTAGTGGATTCTACGAGCAGTACTTC
CDR3: CASSLATSGFYEQYF

J: TRBJ1-2
D: -
V: TRBV28
length: 13
size: many
DNA: TGTGCCAGCAGACAAGGGACTAACTATGGCTACACCTTC
CDR3: CASRQGTNYGYTF

J: TRBJ2-1
D: -
V: TRBV24-1
length: 15
size: -
DNA: TGTGCCACCTCCGCCATGATGAGCTCCTACAATGAGCAGTTCTTC
CDR3: CATSAMMSSYNEQFF

J: TRBJ2-3
D: TRBD2
V: TRBV5-4
length: 15
size: many
DNA: TGTGCCAGCAGACTCCCCGGGGGGGGCGACGATACGCAGTATTTT
CDR3: CASRLPGGGDDTQYF

J: TRBJ1-5
D: TRBD1
V: TRBV5-1
length: 15
size: many
DNA: TGCGCCAGCAGCACCGGGACAGGGAGCAATCAGCCCCAGCATTTT
CDR3: CASSTGTGSNQPQHF

J: TRBJ2-3
D: -
V: TRBV2
length: 15
size: many
DNA: TGTGCCAGCCTTGAAGGGTCCAAGTTGAGGGATACGCAGTATTTT
CDR3: CASLEGSKLRDTQYF

J: TRBJ2-2
D: -
V: TRBV27
length: 15
size: few
DNA: TGTGCCAGCAGTTTCGCCAGGGATAACACCGGGGAGCTGTTTTTT
CDR3: CASSFARDNTGELFF

J: TRBJ1-3
D: TRBD1
V: TRBV7-3
length: 16
size: many
DNA: TGTGCCAGCAGCTTGTCGGGACAGGGAGCTGGAAACACCATATATTTT
CDR3: CASSLSGQGAGNTIYF

J: TRBJ2-7
D: TRBD1
V: TRBV7-3
length: 15
size: many
DNA: TGTGCCAGCAGCCCCTCGGGACAGGGGAGTGGCGAGCAGTACTTC
CDR3: CASSPSGQGSGEQYF

J: TRBJ2-5
D: TRBD2
V: TRBV11-2
length: 14
size: many
DNA: TGTGCCAGCAGCAGGGGACTAGCGTTGGAGACCCAGTACTTC
CDR3: CASSRGLALETQYF

J: TRBJ2-1
D: TRBD1
V: TRBV19
length: 16
size: few
DNA: TGTGCCAGTAGTATAGGGGGACAGGGGACCTACAATGAGCAGTTCTTC
CDR3: CASSIGGQGTYNEQFF

J: TRBJ2-5
D: TRBD1
V: TRBV20-1
length: 14
size: -
DNA: TGCAGCGCTAAGGGGACAGGGGCCATGGAGACCCAGTACTTC
CDR3: CSAKGTGAMETQYF

J: TRBJ1-5
D: TRBD1
V: TRBV6-2/TRBV6-3
length: 15
size: -
DNA: TGTGCCAGCAGTGTCCGGGACAGGGGCCATCAGCCCCAGCATTTT
CDR3: CASSVRDRGHQPQHF

J: TRBJ2-1
D: TRBD2
V: TRBV5-8
length: 18
size: -
DNA: TGTGCCAGCAGCTTGTACCTAGCGGGAGGGGCGGTCTACAATGAGCAGTTCTTC
CDR3: CASSLYLAGGAVYNEQFF

J: TRBJ2-1
D: TRBD2
V: TRBV28
length: 17
size: once
DNA: TGTGCCAGCAGGGGGACTCGTGGGCTAGCGGGAGTCAATGAGCAGTTCTTC
CDR3: CASRGTRGLAGVNEQFF

J: TRBJ2-3
D: TRBD2
V: TRBV27
length: 17
size: -
DNA: TGTGCCAGCAGTTCGGGACTAGCGGGAGTCCACACAGATACGCAGTATTTT
CDR3: CASSSGLAGVHTDTQYF

J: TRBJ1-1
D: -
V: TRBV28
length: 13
size: many
DNA: TGTGCCAGCAGGGGGGCAATGAACACTGAAGCTTTCTTT
CDR3: CASRGAMNTEAFF

J: TRBJ2-1
D: -
V: TRBV29-1
length: 16
size: many
DNA: TGCAGCGTTACCCGCTCTAGCGCAAGGGGATATAATGAGCAGTTCTTC
CDR3: CSVTRSSARGYNEQFF

J: TRBJ2-3
D: -
V: TRBV12-5
length: 12
size: many
DNA: TGTGCTAGTGGACCCAGTACAGATACGCAGTATTTT
CDR3: CASGPSTDTQYF

J: TRBJ1-4
D: TRBD1
V: TRBV24-1
length: 18
size: many
DNA: TGTGCCACCAGTGATCCAAGAGTAAGGACAGGGGATTATGAAAAACTGTTTTTT
CDR3: CATSDPRVRTGDYEKLFF

J: TRBJ1-1
D: TRBD1
V: TRBV3-1
length: 15
size: many
DNA: TGTGCCAGCAGCAAGGGACAGGGACGGAACACTGAAGCTTTCTTT
CDR3: CASSKGQGRNTEAFF

J: TRBJ2-7
D: TRBD1
V: TRBV12-3/TRBV12-4
length: 15
size: many
DNA: TGTGCCAGCAGTCCCCAGGGGACAGGAGCCTACGAGCAGTACTTC
CDR3: CASSPQGTGAYEQYF

J: TRBJ2-7
D: TRBD2
V: TRBV6-2/TRBV6-3
length: 16
size: many
DNA: TGTGCCAGCAGCCTTTTGGGACTAGCGGGACCCTACGAGCAGTACTTC
CDR3: CASSLLGLAGPYEQYF

J: TRBJ2-7
D: -
V: TRBV29-1
length: 13
size: many
DNA: TGCAGCGTTTTAGGCCGTCGGTCCTACGAGCAGTACTTC
CDR3: CSVLGRRSYEQYF

J: TRBJ2-7
D: TRBD2
V: TRBV6-2/TRBV6-3
length: 16
size: few
DNA: TGTGCCAGCACCCCACGACGACTAGCGGAGTCCTACGAGCAGTACTTC
CDR3: CASTPRRLAESYEQYF

J: TRBJ2-6
D: TRBD1
V: TRBV19
length: 17
size: many
DNA: TGTGCCAGTAACGACGGACAGGGGACCTCTGGGGCCAACGTCCTGACTTTC
CDR3: CASNDGQGTSGANVLTF

J: TRBJ1-2
D: TRBD1
V: TRBV11-1
length: 16
size: many
DNA: TGTGCCAGCAGCGACTCATTTACCAGGGACAGGGGAGGCTACACCTTC
CDR3: CASSDSFTRDRGGYTF

J: TRBJ2-7
D: -
V: TRBV6-1
length: 15
size: -
DNA: TGTGCCAGCCGCACCGGGAGAGGTGGTTCCTACGAGCAGTACTTC
CDR3: CASRTGRGGSYEQYF

J: TRBJ2-5
D: TRBD2
V: TRBV20-1
length: 15
size: many
DNA: TGCAGTGCTAGAGGGACTAGCGGGAGGTTAGAGACCCAGTACTTC
CDR3: CSARGTSGRLETQYF

J: TRBJ2-7
D: TRBD2
V: TRBV7-9
length: 15
size: many
DNA: TGTGCCAGCAGCTTTAAGCGGGAGGGTTTATACGAGCAGTACTTC
CDR3: CASSFKREGLYEQYF

J: TRBJ2-5
D: -
V: TRBV10-2
length: 12
size: -
DNA: TGCGCCAGCAGTGAACAGGTTGGGACCCAGTACTTC
CDR3: CASSEQVGTQYF

J: TRBJ2-1
D: -
V: TRBV2
length: 14
size: few
DNA: TGTGCCAGCAGGGGGGAGATTGGTCAAGAGACCCAGCACTTC
CDR3: CASRGEIGQETQHF

J: TRBJ2-7
D: -
V: TRBV6-2/TRBV6-3
length: 13
size: many
DNA: TGTGCCAGCAGTTACTCAGGCCCCTACGAGCAGTACTTC
CDR3: CASSYSGPYEQYF

J: TRBJ2-7
D: -
V: TRBV6-1
length: 13
size: -
DNA: TGTGCCAGCGCCTTCGGGGGCGCGAACGAGCAGTACTTC
CDR3: CASAFGGANEQYF

J: TRBJ2-7
D: TRBD2
V: TRBV7-2
length: 16
size: -
DNA: TGTGCCAGCAGCCCAACCCGGCTAGCGGGCCCCTACGAGCAGTACTTC
CDR3: CASSPTRLAGPYEQYF

J: TRBJ2-7
D: -
V: TRBV7-9
length: 14
size: many
DNA: TGTGCCAGCAGCTCAACAGGGAGATTCTACGAGCAGTACTTC
CDR3: CASSSTGRFYEQYF

J: TRBJ1-2
D: -
V: TRBV5-6
length: 12
size: -
DNA: TGTGCCAGCAGCGTGGGACCGGGTGGCTACACCTTC
CDR3: CASSVGPGGYTF

J: TRBJ2-3
D: TRBD2
V: TRBV6-9
length: 19
size: few
DNA: TGTGCCAGCAGTTACCTGACCCGGACTAGCGGGAGGGTCTTGGGTACGCAGTATTTT
CDR3: CASSYLTRTSGRVLGTQYF

J: TRBJ2-1
D: TRBD2
V: TRBV4-2
length: 17
size: once
DNA: TGTGCCAGCAGCCAACCTGCTAGCGGGAGATCGTACAATGAGCAGTTCTTC
CDR3: CASSQPASGRSYNEQFF

J: TRBJ1-4
D: -
V: TRBV28
length: 16
size: -
DNA: TGTGCCAGCAGTTTACCGACCGGGACAATTGGGGAAAAACTGTTTTTT
CDR3: CASSLPTGTIGEKLFF

J: TRBJ2-6
D: TRBD1
V: TRBV28
length: 17
size: many
DNA: TGTGCCAGCAGTTTTTGGACAGGGGGAAGGTCGGCCAACGTCCTGACTTTC
CDR3: CASSFWTGGRSANVLTF

J: TRBJ2-5
D: TRBD2
V: TRBV7-2
length: 15
size: -
DNA: TGTGCCAGCAGCTTAGTGACTAGCGGGATTGAGACCCAGTACTTC
CDR3: CASSLVTSGIETQYF

J: TRBJ2-7
D: TRBD2
V: TRBV7-8
length: 13
size: many
DNA: TGTGCCAGCACCGGCGGGAGTGTGTACGAGCAGTACTTC
CDR3: CASTGGSVYEQYF

J: TRBJ2-7
D: TRBD2
V: TRBV5-1
length: 14
size: many
DNA: TGCGCCAGCAGCCCAGTAGCGGGAGGGCCCGAGCAGTACTTC
CDR3: CASSPVAGGPEQYF

J: TRBJ1-5
D: TRBD1
V: TRBV27
length: 16
size: many
DNA: TGTGCCAGCAGTTTAGTTGGGGGACAGGGAAATCAGCCCCAGCATTTT
CDR3: CASSLVGGQGNQPQHF

J: TRBJ2-3
D: TRBD1
V: TRBV6-2/TRBV6-3
length: 15
size: few
DNA: TGTGCCAGCAGTTGGACAGGGGCTAGCACAGATACGCAGTATTTT
CDR3: CASSWTGASTDTQYF

J: TRBJ2-4
D: TRBD2
V: TRBV28
length: 19
size: -
DNA: TGTGCCAGCAGTGCCCCGGGTAGCGGGAGGGGGATAGCCAAAAACATTCAGTACTTC
CDR3: CASSAPGSGRGIAKNIQYF